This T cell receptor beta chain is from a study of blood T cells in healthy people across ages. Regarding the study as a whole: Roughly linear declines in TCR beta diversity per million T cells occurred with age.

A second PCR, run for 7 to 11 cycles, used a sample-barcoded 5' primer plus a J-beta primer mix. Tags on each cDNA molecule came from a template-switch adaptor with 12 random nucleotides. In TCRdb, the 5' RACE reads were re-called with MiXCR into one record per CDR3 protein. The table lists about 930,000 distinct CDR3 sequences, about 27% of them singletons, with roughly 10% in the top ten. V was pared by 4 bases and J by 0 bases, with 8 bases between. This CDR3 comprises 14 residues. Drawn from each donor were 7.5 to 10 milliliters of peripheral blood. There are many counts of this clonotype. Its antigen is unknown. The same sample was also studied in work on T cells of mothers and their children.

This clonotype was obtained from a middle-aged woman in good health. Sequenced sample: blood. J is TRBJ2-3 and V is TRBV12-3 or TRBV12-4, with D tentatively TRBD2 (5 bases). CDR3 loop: CASSWTASTDTQYF. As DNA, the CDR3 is TGTGCCAGCAGTTGGACTGCAAGCACAGATACGCAGTATTTT.